The clone carrying this T cell receptor beta chain was observed a few times. Its matching antigen is unknown. Template material for amplifying TCR beta CDR3 regions consisted of RNA transcripts. First-round RT-PCR targeting the TCR CDR3 was performed with the HTBI primer set. TCRdb analysed the multiplex PCR reads with MiXCR anew, one entry per CDR3 protein. The data show approximately 300,000 distinct CDR3 sequences, approximately 17% seen once. Each ophthalmopathy patient scored at least 3 on the Clinical Activity Score and at least 4 on NOSPECS grade, with duration under 3 months. The CDR3 has 14 residues. After removal of 2 bases from V and 6 bases from J, the junction contained 3 bases not matched to a gene. CDR1 and CDR2 (germline): MNHEY, SVGEGT. This sample stems from a study of T cells in Graves' hyperthyroidism and ophthalmopathy. Study outcomes and limitations: Appearing also in blood were most of the thyroid clonotypes expanded above 0.001.

This receptor was identified in a woman aged 60-75 years with Graves' ophthalmopathy. The rearrangement links TRBV6-2 or TRBV6-3 to TRBJ2-2, with TRBD2 matching over 7 bases. Sequencing was carried out using blood. The CDR3 region has the DNA TGTGCCAGCAGTTACCTCCGGGGGGCCGGGGAGCTGTTTTTT. It is translated as CASSYLRGAGELFF.